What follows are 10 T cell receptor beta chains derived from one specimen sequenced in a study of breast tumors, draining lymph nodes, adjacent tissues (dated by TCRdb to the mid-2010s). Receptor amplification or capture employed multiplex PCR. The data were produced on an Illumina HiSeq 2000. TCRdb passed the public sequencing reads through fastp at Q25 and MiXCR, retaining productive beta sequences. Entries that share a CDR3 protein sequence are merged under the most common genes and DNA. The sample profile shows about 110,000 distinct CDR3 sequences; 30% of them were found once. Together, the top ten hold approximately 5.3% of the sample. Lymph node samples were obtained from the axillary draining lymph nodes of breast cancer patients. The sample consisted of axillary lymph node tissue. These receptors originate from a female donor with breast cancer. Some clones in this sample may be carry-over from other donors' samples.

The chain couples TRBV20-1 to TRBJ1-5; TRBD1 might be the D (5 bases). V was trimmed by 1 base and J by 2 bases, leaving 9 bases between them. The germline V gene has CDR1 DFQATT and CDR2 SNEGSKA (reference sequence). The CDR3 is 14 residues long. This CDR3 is CSARAQGGNQPQHF. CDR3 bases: TGCAGTGCTAGAGCCCAGGGTGGCAATCAGCCCCAGCATTTT.

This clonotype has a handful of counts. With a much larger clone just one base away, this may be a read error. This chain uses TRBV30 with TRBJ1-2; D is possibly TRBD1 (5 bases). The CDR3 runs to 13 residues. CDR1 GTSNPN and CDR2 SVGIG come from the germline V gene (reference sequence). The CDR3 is CAWSTGALYGCTF. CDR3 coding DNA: TGTGCCTGGAGTACCGGGGCACTCTATGGCTGCACCTTC.

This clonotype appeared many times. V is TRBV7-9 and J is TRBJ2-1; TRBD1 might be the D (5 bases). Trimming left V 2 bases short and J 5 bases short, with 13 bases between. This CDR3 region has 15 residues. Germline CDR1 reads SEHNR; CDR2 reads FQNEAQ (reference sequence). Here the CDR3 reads CASSLRQGGHNEQFF. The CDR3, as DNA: TGTGCCAGCAGCTTAAGGCAGGGTGGCCACAATGAGCAGTTCTTC.

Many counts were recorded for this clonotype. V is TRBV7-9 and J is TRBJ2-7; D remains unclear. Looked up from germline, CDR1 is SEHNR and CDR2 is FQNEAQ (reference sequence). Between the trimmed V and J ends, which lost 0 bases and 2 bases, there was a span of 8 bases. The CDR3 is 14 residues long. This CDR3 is CASSLALLPYEQYF. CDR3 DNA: TGTGCCAGCAGCTTAGCGCTGTTACCCTACGAGCAGTACTTC.

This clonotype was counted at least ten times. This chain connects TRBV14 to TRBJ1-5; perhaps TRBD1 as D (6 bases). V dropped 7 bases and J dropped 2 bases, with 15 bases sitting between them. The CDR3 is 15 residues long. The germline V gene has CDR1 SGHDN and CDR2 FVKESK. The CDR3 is CASTSYRVRNQPQHF. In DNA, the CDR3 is TGTGCCAGCACCTCGTACAGGGTTCGCAATCAGCCCCAGCATTTT.

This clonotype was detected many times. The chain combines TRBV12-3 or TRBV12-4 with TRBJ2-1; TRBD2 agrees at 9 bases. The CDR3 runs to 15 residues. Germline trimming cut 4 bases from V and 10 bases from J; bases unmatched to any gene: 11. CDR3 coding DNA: TGTGCCAGCAGTTCTAGCGGGGCTGGGGGTATGGAGCAGTTCTTC. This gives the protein CASSSSGAGGMEQFF.

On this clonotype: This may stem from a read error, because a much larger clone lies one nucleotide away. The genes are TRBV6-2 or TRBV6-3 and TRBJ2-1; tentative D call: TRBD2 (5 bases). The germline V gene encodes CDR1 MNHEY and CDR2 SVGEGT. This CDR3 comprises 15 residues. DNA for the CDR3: TGTGTCAGCAGTAGAGGGTTGGGCCCTTACAATGAGCAGTTCTTC. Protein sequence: CVSSRGLGPYNEQFF.

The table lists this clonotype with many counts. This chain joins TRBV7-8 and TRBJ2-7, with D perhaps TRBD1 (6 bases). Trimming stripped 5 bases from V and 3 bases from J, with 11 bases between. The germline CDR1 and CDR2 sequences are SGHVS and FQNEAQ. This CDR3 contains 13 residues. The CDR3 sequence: CASSQGSGYEQYF. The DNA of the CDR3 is TGTGCCAGCAGCCAGGGGTCTGGCTACGAGCAGTACTTC.

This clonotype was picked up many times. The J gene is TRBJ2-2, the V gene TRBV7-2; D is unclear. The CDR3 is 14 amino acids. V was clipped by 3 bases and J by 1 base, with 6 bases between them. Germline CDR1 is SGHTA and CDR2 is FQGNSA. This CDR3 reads CASSFRRNTGELFF. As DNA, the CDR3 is TGTGCCAGCAGCTTCAGAAGGAACACCGGGGAGCTGTTTTTT.

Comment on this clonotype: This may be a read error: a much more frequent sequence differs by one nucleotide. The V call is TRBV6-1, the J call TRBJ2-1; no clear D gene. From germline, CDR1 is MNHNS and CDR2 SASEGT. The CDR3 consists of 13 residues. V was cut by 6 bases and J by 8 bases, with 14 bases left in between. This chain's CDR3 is CASSRIGSYEQFF. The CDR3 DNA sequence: TGTGCCAGCAGCCGCATAGGGTCCTATGAGCAGTTCTTC.